The 5 T cell receptor beta chains below were found in one sample sequenced in a study of T cell clonality in common variable immunodeficiency. This table comes from immunoSEQ multiplex PCR, and its TCRdb copy is limited to in-frame clones, with some not included. This sample carries 30,000 to 40,000 clones, none of them present only once. Study-wide results and limits: Fewer deletions and N-nucleotide insertions were reportedly seen in common variable immunodeficiency TCR beta sequences.

No antigen has been assigned to these receptors. The source material was peripheral blood mononuclear cells. Receptor source: a human donor with common variable immunodeficiency.

On this clone: From the germline J gene comes the end of the CDR3, since the read stops 3 residues before it. This chain uses TRBV19 with TRBJ2-3; tentative D call: TRBD1 (5 bases). V dropped 3 bases and J dropped 3 bases, with 10 bases sitting between them. This CDR3 contains 14 residues. Per the germline V gene, CDR1 is LNHDA and CDR2 is SQIVND (reference sequence). This CDR3 reads CASSIGRVTDTQYF. The sequenced CDR3 bases are TGTGCCAGTAGTATCGGCAGGGTGACAGATACG.

This clone was found many times. Coverage ceases 3 residues before the CDR3 finishes, and the germline J gene fills in the end. The sample holds other DNA sequences that translate to the same CDR3. The chain links TRBV18 to TRBJ1-2; 8 positions match TRBD1. The CDR3 is 15 residues long. In germline, CDR1 is KGHSH, CDR2 LQKENI. CDR3 region: CASSPLQDRAEGYTF. CDR3 DNA (partial): TGTGCCAGCTCACCCTTACAGGACAGGGCAGAGGGC. Full variable domain (missing parts from reference TRBV18 and TRBJ1-2): NAGVMQNPRHLVRRRGQEARLRCSPMKGHSHVYWYRQLPEEGLKFMVYLQKENIIDESGMPKERFSAEFPKEGPSILRIQQVVRGDSAAYFCASSPLQDRAEGYTFGSGTRLTVV.

There are a few counts of this clone. Read sequence stops 3 residues before the CDR3 end, and the germline J gene provides the missing end. This chain joins TRBV7-9 and TRBJ1-5; the D is unclear. Germline CDR1 SEHNR, CDR2 FQNEAQ (reference sequence). V lost 4 bases to trimming and J lost 4 bases, with 8 bases between them. This CDR3 contains 13 residues. Partial CDR3 DNA: TGTGCCAGCAGCTCAAAAAGGAATCAGCCC. Translation gives CASSSKRNQP. The entire CDR3 protein is CASSSKRNQPQHF.

Notes on this clone: The observed sequence ends 3 residues before the CDR3 terminus, with the missing tail filled in from the germline J gene. V and J are TRBV11-2 and TRBJ2-4; maybe TRBD1 (5 bases). Trimming removed 1 base from V and 9 bases from J, with 13 bases in between. The CDR3 runs 14 residues. CDR1 SGHAT and CDR2 FQNNGV come from the germline V gene. CDR3 bases read: TGTGCCAGCAGCTTAGGGGGCTCCGGTGTCATT. The encoded protein is CASSLGGSGVI. From start to end, the CDR3 is CASSLGGSGVIQYF.

This clone was observed at least ten times. The sequence runs out 3 residues before the end of the CDR3; the remainder is reconstructed from the germline J gene. The J gene is TRBJ2-7, the V gene TRBV5-1, with 8 bases fitting TRBD1. Germline V gene sequence: CDR1 SGHRS, CDR2 YFSETQ. V shed 4 bases and J 4 bases; nucleotides not matched to a gene: 16. The CDR3 loop spans 17 amino acids. The CDR3 spells CASSPDRASPNIYEQYF. The part of the CDR3 DNA that was read is TGCGCCAGCAGCCCGGACAGGGCTTCACCAAATATTTACGAG.